A single sample gave rise to the 20 T cell receptor beta chains below, sequenced in a study of OX40 agonist ivuxolimab in advanced cancers. The data were produced by immunoSEQ multiplex PCR, yet TCRdb's version contains in-frame clones alone and is incomplete. The sample has tens of thousands of clones; approximately 92% are singletons. The sample consisted of CD4+ or CD8+ T cells sorted from blood, taken in a trial of the OX40 agonist ivuxolimab. Receptors originate from an adult with an advanced solid tumor such as melanoma, head and neck, liver or kidney cancer.

The chain recombines TRBV6-1 with TRBJ2-2, with 9 bases aligning to TRBD2. The CDR3 is made up of 14 amino acids. Trimming removed 11 bases from V and 7 bases from J; junction bases left unmatched: 11. CDR1 MNHNS and CDR2 SASEGT come from the germline V gene. CDR3 sequence (DNA): TGTGCCGGGTCCTCGGCTAGCGGGATCGGGGAGCTGTTTTTT. Amino acid sequence: CAGSSASGIGELFF.

V and J are TRBV4-2 and TRBJ2-3, with D perhaps TRBD2 (6 bases). Trimming removed 1 base at V and 4 bases at J, with 12 bases between. This CDR3 has 15 residues. The germline V gene has CDR1 LGHNA and CDR2 YNFKEQ. For the CDR3, the DNA is TGTGCCAGCAGCCAAGTAACGGGAGCATCAGATACGCAGTATTTT. Translating gives CASSQVTGASDTQYF.

The rearrangement joins TRBV7-2 to TRBJ2-7; 7 bases are shared with TRBD2. Per the germline V gene, CDR1 is SGHTA and CDR2 is FQGNSA. This CDR3 contains 14 residues. J lost 0 bases, V lost 5 bases, and 4 bases had no gene match. The CDR3 DNA is TGTGCCAGCAGCCGAGCGGGGAGCTCCTACGAGCAGTACTTC. It is translated as CASSRAGSSYEQYF.

Comments on this clone: Other DNA sequences in this sample translate to the same CDR3. The J gene is TRBJ2-7, the V gene TRBV9; 13 bases align to TRBD2. This CDR3 spans 15 amino acids. V trimming: 2 bases; J trimming: 1 base; junction bases outside the gene matches: 0. Germline loops: CDR1 SGDLS, CDR2 YYNGEE. The CDR3 here is CASSVGLAGSYEQYF. Here the CDR3 DNA reads TGTGCCAGCAGCGTGGGACTAGCGGGATCCTACGAGCAGTACTTC. The full variable domain, in which reference TRBV9 and TRBJ2-7 provide the parts outside the CDR3, is DSGVTQTPKHLITATGQRVTLRCSPRSGDLSVYWYQQSLDQGLQFLIQYYNGEERAKGNILERFSAQQFPDLHSELNLSSLELGDSALYFCASSVGLAGSYEQYFGPGTRLTVT.

The chain is built from TRBV28 and TRBJ1-1; D gene unclear. This CDR3 spans 15 amino acids. V was shortened by 0 bases and J by 0 bases, with 8 bases between the two germline ends. Germline V gives CDR1 MDHEN, CDR2 SYDVKM. The CDR3 protein is CASSLWGSLNTEAFF. DNA for the CDR3: TGTGCCAGCAGTTTATGGGGGTCCCTGAACACTGAAGCTTTCTTT.

The chain carries TRBV30 and TRBJ1-2; perhaps TRBD1 as D (6 bases). Germline V gene sequence: CDR1 GTSNPN, CDR2 SVGIG (reference sequence). Trimming cost V 0 bases and J 5 bases, with 7 bases left between them. CDR3 length: 12 amino acids. Here the CDR3 DNA reads TGTGCCTGGAGTGTACAGGGTTATGGCTACACCTTC. It specifies CAWSVQGYGYTF.

This chain links TRBV9 with TRBJ1-2, with a possible D match to TRBD1 (6 bases). The length of the CDR3 is 15 residues. CDR1 is SGDLS and CDR2 is YYNGEE in the germline V gene. The ends were cut back, 4 bases at V and 8 bases at J, with 21 bases in the middle. The CDR3 sequence: CASSSQGGVVQGYTF. The CDR3 DNA reads as TGTGCCAGCAGCTCACAGGGTGGGGTGGTCCAGGGCTACACCTTC.

This chain links TRBV7-6 with TRBJ2-3, with D tentatively TRBD1 or TRBD2 (5 bases each). The germline CDR1 and CDR2 sequences are SGHVS and FNYEAQ. The CDR3 covers 15 residues. Deletions cut 1 base from V and 2 bases from J, with 10 bases between. The CDR3 region is CASSLGDGSTDTQYF. The CDR3 coding sequence is TGTGCCAGCAGCTTAGGGGACGGATCCACAGATACGCAGTATTTT.

The V gene is TRBV9, the J gene TRBJ1-2; TRBD1 matches at 8 bases. Germline CDR1 is SGDLS and CDR2 is YYNGEE. Trimming cost V 4 bases and J 8 bases; bases outside gene matches: 7. This CDR3 has 13 residues. This CDR3 reads CASSPSTGEGYTF. The CDR3 DNA is TGTGCCAGCAGCCCGTCGACAGGGGAAGGCTACACCTTC.

This clone was seen once. The rearrangement uses TRBV5-6 and TRBJ2-1, with 13 nucleotides matching TRBD2. V was pared by 4 bases and J by 9 bases, with 7 bases of the junction left unmatched. Per germline, CDR1 SGHDT and CDR2 YYEEEE. The CDR3 covers 15 residues. Here the CDR3 DNA reads TGTGCCAGCAGCACCGGACTAGCGGGAGCCGTTGAGCAGTTCTTC. It translates to CASSTGLAGAVEQFF.

The chain joins TRBV4-2 to TRBJ2-7, with D unresolved. The ends were cut back, 1 base at V and 2 bases at J, with 3 bases in the middle. The CDR3 sequence is 12 residues long. Germline-derived CDR1 and CDR2 are LGHNA and YNFKEQ. CDR3 bases: TGTGCCAGCAGCCAAGGCACCTACGAGCAGTACTTC. This translates into CASSQGTYEQYF.

This clone was picked up a small number of times. The gene calls are TRBV5-1 and TRBJ1-1, with D uncertain. Trimming pared 0 bases from V and 0 bases from J, leaving 9 bases between. The CDR3 spans 15 residues. Germline V lookup: CDR1 SGHRS, CDR2 YFSETQ. DNA for the CDR3: TGCGCCAGCAGCTTGGGAGGATCATTGAACACTGAAGCTTTCTTT. Its protein is CASSLGGSLNTEAFF.

This chain links TRBV7-2 with TRBJ2-7, with 8 bases that match TRBD1. Germline V CDR1 and CDR2: SGHTA, FQGNSA. The CDR3 has 14 residues. J gave up 7 bases and V 5 bases, and 10 bases lay outside the gene matches. The CDR3 loop is CASSRTGKSNEQYF. DNA for the CDR3: TGTGCCAGCAGCCGGACAGGGAAATCAAATGAGCAGTACTTC.

This clone has more than one count but fewer than ten. The V gene is TRBV5-6, the J gene TRBJ2-7; 8 bases align to TRBD2. Per germline, CDR1 SGHDT and CDR2 YYEEEE. The CDR3 runs 16 residues. With V trimmed by 0 bases and J by 0 bases, 5 bases remained unmatched. CDR3: CASSLGLAPTSYEQYF. The CDR3 nucleotides are TGTGCCAGCAGCTTGGGACTAGCGCCCACCTCCTACGAGCAGTACTTC.

V is TRBV12-5 and J is TRBJ2-1; the D is unclear. Germline CDR1 LGHNT, CDR2 FRNRAP. Trimming stripped 4 bases from V and 0 bases from J, with 13 bases between. The CDR3 contains 16 residues. The CDR3 sequence is CASGSRSPSSYNEQFF. CDR3 bases: TGTGCTAGTGGTTCTCGCTCTCCGAGCTCCTACAATGAGCAGTTCTTC.

The chain combines TRBV6-5 with TRBJ1-1; D is unresolved. The CDR3 has 13 amino acids. From germline, CDR1 is MNHEY and CDR2 SVGAGI. The ends were cut back, 4 bases at V and 1 base at J, with 7 bases in the middle. The CDR3, as DNA: TGTGCCAGCAGTTTGCTTGGGAACACTGAAGCTTTCTTT. This sequence encodes CASSLLGNTEAFF.

The genes are TRBV27 and TRBJ2-2; TRBD2 matches at 8 bases. CDR3 size: 18 residues. The J segment lost 7 bases and the V segment lost 7 bases, leaving 20 bases of the junction unmatched. The germline V gene has CDR1 MNHEY and CDR2 SMNVEV (reference sequence). The CDR3 nucleotides are TGTGCCAGCACCAAAACGTTAGGCGCGGGAGGCCCCCTCGGGGAGCTGTTTTTT. Amino acid sequence: CASTKTLGAGGPLGELFF.

The rearrangement links TRBV28 to TRBJ1-2; D is unclear. CDR3 size: 13 residues. Per germline, CDR1 MDHEN and CDR2 SYDVKM. V lost 2 bases, J lost 8 bases, and 12 bases lay in between. CDR3 sequence reads: CASSLGAVGGYTF. The CDR3 DNA follows: TGTGCCAGCAGTTTAGGCGCCGTCGGAGGCTACACCTTC.

This rearrangement joins TRBV6-1 to TRBJ1-5; D gene ambiguous. CDR1 MNHNS and CDR2 SASEGT come from the germline V gene. The CDR3 covers 13 residues. V was cut by 7 bases and J by 0 bases, with 7 bases left in between. The CDR3 sequence: CASTRNSNQPQHF. CDR3 coding DNA: TGTGCCAGCACACGGAATAGCAATCAGCCCCAGCATTTT.

This clone was seen once. The rearrangement uses TRBV5-1 and TRBJ2-1, with D maybe TRBD2 (6 bases). This CDR3 region has 13 residues. The V gene lost 8 bases and the J gene lost 6 bases, with 15 bases spanning the gap. CDR1 is SGHRS, CDR2 YFSETQ, per germline. This CDR3 is CASSGTGLNEQFF. The CDR3 coding sequence is TGCGCCAGTTCCGGGACGGGACTCAATGAGCAGTTCTTC.